The TCR beta chain described here comes from a study of T-cell memory formation after mild COVID-19. Study outcomes and limitations: Most CD4+ clones that shrank were in CM and EM, while CD8+ ones turned up in EMRA. Pre-infection memory held some responding clones, suggesting pre-existing cross-reactive T cells responded.

TCRdb passed the 5' RACE reads through MiXCR, listing each CDR3 protein once. The sample lists some 110,000 distinct CDR3 sequences, 15% to 20% occurring once. In its sample, this clonotype is medium-sized. Antigen specificity is unknown. This CDR3 has 11 amino acids. Trimming shortened V by 7 bases and J by 4 bases, and 8 bases separated the two germline ends. Germline values: CDR1 SGHTA, CDR2 FQGNSA. Sequencing used PBMCs or a T cell subset sorted from them (not recorded which). This clonotype was sampled from an adult woman who had mild COVID-19 (a few samples of this study predate the infection). Cell type and time point are not known. The V call is TRBV7-2, the J call TRBJ2-7, with D unclear. The CDR3 DNA is TGTGCCAGCACCCAGGCGTACGAGCAGTACTTC. Its translation is CASTQAYEQYF.